A few counts support the clone carrying this T cell receptor beta chain. The target antigen is unknown. As every portion of the isolated RNA was reverse transcribed, the sequencing read expressed TCRB transcripts. Method: immunoSEQ multiplex PCR; TCRdb's copy keeps in-frame clones and lacks some. The sample has around 430,000 clones, over 25% seen once. A single heparinised draw of approximately 110 mL on average was taken per donor. This record comes from a study of beta chain features in type 1 diabetes. Study as a whole: Healthy donors, compared against patients, showed similar age, gender and cell yields. Study-wide findings and caveats: When VDJ junctions were examined, type 1 diabetes patients showed fewer insertions and more deletions. The similarity of naive, central memory and Treg TCRB repertoires appeared greater among patients than among healthy donors.

CDR1 is SEHNR, CDR2 FQNEAQ, per germline (reference sequence). This CDR3 contains 12 residues. Trimming took 5 bases from V and 5 from J, leaving 9 bases between them. The sequenced sample was naive CD4+ T cells from blood. The TCR comes from a man between 18 and 35 years old in good health. The chain is built from TRBV7-9 and TRBJ1-1; no reliable D call. CDR3 in DNA: TGTGCCAGCAGCGTTATAGGGACTGAAGCTTTCTTT. Translating gives CASSVIGTEAFF. The variable domain in full, with the rest retrieved from reference TRBV7-9 and TRBJ1-1, is DTGVSQNPRHKITKRGQNVTFRCDPISEHNRLYWYRQTLGQGPEFLTYFQNEAQLEKSRLLSDRFSAERPKGSFSTLEIQRTEQGDSAMYLCASSVIGTEAFFGQGTRLTVV.